The next 29 T cell receptor beta chains were all read from a single sample in a study of shared clonotypes between healthy human individuals. Libraries were prepared by immunoSEQ multiplex PCR; TCRdb keeps only in-frame clonotypes and omits some of them. The table records millions of clones, 90% to 95% of them present only once. Sequencing input: naive CD4+ T cells sorted from blood. Subset reported: CD45RA+ positively selected. The receptors stem from a man aged 18 to 30 in good health.

The genes are TRBV7-2 and TRBJ2-7; the D is unclear. V was trimmed by 6 bases and J by 4 bases, leaving 7 bases between them. CDR1 and CDR2 (germline): SGHTA, FQGNSA. The CDR3 contains 11 residues. CDR3 sequence (DNA): TGTGCCAGCAGTGTCCGGTACGAGCAGTACTTC. Translated: CASSVRYEQYF.

This chain connects TRBV6-1 to TRBJ1-3; tentative D call: TRBD1 (6 bases). The CDR3 loop spans 15 amino acids. Between the trimmed V and J ends, which lost 7 bases and 0 bases, there was a span of 13 bases. Germline assignment: CDR1 MNHNS and CDR2 SASEGT. CDR3 DNA sequence: TGTGCCAGCACTCCAGGACAGCTCTCTGGAAACACCATATATTTT. Translating gives CASTPGQLSGNTIYF.

CDR3 in DNA: TGTGCCAGCAGCTTATTTGGGACAGGGGGTTTTTTTAGCACAGATACGCAGTATTTT. This sequence encodes CASSLFGTGGFFSTDTQYF. J is TRBJ2-3 and V is TRBV7-2; TRBD1 aligns across 11 bases. Germline lookup yields CDR1 SGHTA and CDR2 FQGNSA. Trimming cost V 2 bases and J 0 bases; bases outside gene matches: 10. The CDR3 spans 19 residues.

CDR3 residues: CASSEVKETQYF. DNA for the CDR3: TGTGCCAGCAGTGAAGTAAAAGAGACCCAGTACTTC. The V gene is TRBV6-1, the J gene TRBJ2-5, with D unresolved. Looked up from germline, CDR1 is MNHNS and CDR2 is SASEGT. The CDR3 spans 12 residues. V shed 1 base and J shed 3 bases, with 3 bases lying between them.

V is TRBV10-3 and J is TRBJ2-2, with D unresolved. The CDR3 has 11 residues. Germline V gives CDR1 ENHRY, CDR2 SYGVKD. Trimming removed 8 bases from V and 7 bases from J, with 8 bases in between. The CDR3 loop reads CAIGMGGELFF. CDR3 coding DNA: TGTGCCATCGGGATGGGCGGGGAGCTGTTTTTT.

The chain combines TRBV4-1 with TRBJ1-2; D uncertain. Germline V gene sequence: CDR1 MGHRA, CDR2 YSYEKL. There are 16 residues in the CDR3. V was pared by 4 bases and J by 0 bases, with 15 bases between. The CDR3 nucleotides are TGCGCCAGCAGCCTCAACCCTATGGAGGCTAACTATGGCTACACCTTC. This sequence encodes CASSLNPMEANYGYTF.

This chain uses TRBV7-8 with TRBJ1-3; no firm D call. Looked up from germline, CDR1 is SGHVS and CDR2 is FQNEAQ. With 3 bases removed from V and 0 bases from J, the gap between germline ends came to 6 bases. The CDR3 extends over 14 amino acids. This CDR3 reads CASSFLDSGNTIYF. In nucleotides, the CDR3 is TGTGCCAGCAGCTTTTTGGACTCTGGAAACACCATATATTTT.

This clone has only one observation. The V call is TRBV5-8, the J call TRBJ2-5, with 7 bases aligning to TRBD2. The CDR3 runs to 15 residues. CDR1 SGHTS and CDR2 YDEGEE come from the germline V gene. Trimming at V came to 4 bases and at J to 2 bases, leaving 8 bases not matched to a gene. CDR3 in DNA: TGTGCCAGCAGCCCGGGGGGACGTCAACAAGAGACCCAGTACTTC. Its protein product is CASSPGGRQQETQYF.

V gene TRBV6-6 combines with J gene TRBJ1-6, with unresolved D. V lost 0 bases, J lost 10 bases, and 7 bases lay in between. The CDR3 is 13 residues long. Germline values: CDR1 MNHNY, CDR2 SVGAGI (reference sequence). The CDR3 DNA reads as TGTGCCAGCAGTTACTCTGAAGTGTCACCCCTCCACTTT. This encodes CASSYSEVSPLHF.

This sequence joins TRBV28 and TRBJ2-5; 7 nucleotides agree with TRBD2. With V trimmed by 10 bases and J by 5 bases, 16 bases remained unmatched. The CDR3 extends over 15 amino acids. Per the germline V gene, CDR1 is MDHEN and CDR2 is SYDVKM. For the CDR3, the DNA is TGTGCCATCTCAAAACGACTAGCTTTCCAGGAGACCCAGTACTTC. It encodes CAISKRLAFQETQYF. Full variable domain (remainder filled in from reference TRBV28 and TRBJ2-5): DVKVTQSSRYLVKRTGEKVFLECVQDMDHENMFWYRQDPGLGLRLIYFSYDVKMKEKGDIPEGYSVSREKKERFSLILESASTNQTSMYLCAISKRLAFQETQYFGPGTRLLVL.

J is TRBJ2-5 and V is TRBV7-2, with 7 bases that match TRBD2. This CDR3 comprises 14 residues. Germline CDR1 SGHTA, CDR2 FQGNSA. Trimming cost V 3 bases and J 5 bases; bases outside gene matches: 6. The CDR3 region has the DNA TGTGCCAGCAGCTTGGGCGGGAGTCCTGAGACCCAGTACTTC. This translates into CASSLGGSPETQYF.

Worth noting for this clone: This sample includes further DNA sequences coding for the same CDR3. The gene calls are TRBV5-1 and TRBJ2-3, with D maybe TRBD1 (5 bases). From germline, CDR1 is SGHRS and CDR2 YFSETQ. The CDR3 extends over 12 amino acids. Trimming cost V 0 bases and J 9 bases, with 8 bases left between them. In DNA form, the CDR3 reads TGCGCCAGCAGCTTGGGTTCAGGGACGCAGTATTTT. Amino acid sequence: CASSLGSGTQYF.

The rearrangement joins TRBV4-3 to TRBJ1-5; D gene ambiguous. Germline V gives CDR1 LGHNA, CDR2 YSLEER. Trimming removed 10 bases from V and 7 bases from J, with 17 bases in between. CDR3 length: 13 residues. The CDR3 region is CANQREVGQPQHF. The CDR3 DNA is TGCGCCAACCAGAGGGAGGTGGGACAGCCCCAGCATTTT.

The J gene is TRBJ2-2, the V gene TRBV11-2; D may be TRBD2 (6 bases). This CDR3 is built from 17 residues. V was cut by 1 base and J by 0 bases, with 12 bases left in between. Germline V gene data show CDR1 as SGHAT and CDR2 as FQNNGV. DNA of the CDR3: TGTGCCAGCAGCTTAGCTATTCAGCGGGCGAACACCGGGGAGCTGTTTTTT. Translating it yields CASSLAIQRANTGELFF.

This clone was observed a single time. This chain links TRBV4-1 with TRBJ2-1; tentatively, D is TRBD2 (5 bases). Deletions cut 0 bases from V and 5 bases from J, with 14 bases between. Germline assignment: CDR1 MGHRA and CDR2 YSYEKL. The CDR3 extends over 16 amino acids. The CDR3 DNA follows: TGCGCCAGCAGCCAAGAGGACTCTTATGTTAACAATGAGCAGTTCTTC. Translating gives CASSQEDSYVNNEQFF.

This chain connects TRBV2 to TRBJ1-4; D not resolved. Deletions cut 9 bases from V and 8 bases from J, with 19 bases between. Germline V gene sequence: CDR1 SNHLY, CDR2 FYNNEI. This CDR3 region has 14 residues. This CDR3 is CASSLWQDIEKLFF. The CDR3 coding sequence is TGTGCCAGTAGCCTGTGGCAGGATATAGAAAAACTGTTTTTT. The full variable domain, rest sourced from reference TRBV2 and TRBJ1-4, is EPEVTQTPSHQVTQMGQEVILRCVPISNHLYFYWYRQILGQKVEFLVSFYNNEISEKSEIFDDQFSVERPDGSNFTLKIRSTKLEDSAMYFCASSLWQDIEKLFFGSGTQLSVL.

Notes on this clone: It may be a read error: a sequence one base away is much more abundant. The chain carries TRBV11-3 and TRBJ1-1, with a tentative D call TRBD1 (5 bases). This CDR3 spans 14 amino acids. Between the trimmed V and J ends, which lost 1 base and 0 bases, there was a span of 6 bases. Germline V gene sequence: CDR1 SGHNT, CDR2 YENEEA. CDR3 sequence: CASSLGQLNTEAFF. Here the CDR3 DNA reads TGTGCCAGCAGCTTAGGACAGCTGAACACTGAAGCTTTCTTT.

This rearrangement joins TRBV10-3 to TRBJ1-3; the D is unclear. V was cut by 0 bases and J by 5 bases, with 11 bases left in between. CDR1 and CDR2 (germline): ENHRY, SYGVKD. The CDR3 contains 15 residues. CDR3: CAISESPGSRNTIYF. For the CDR3, the DNA is TGTGCCATCAGTGAGTCCCCGGGATCACGAAACACCATATATTTT.

The chain carries TRBV5-4 and TRBJ2-3; D not resolved. The V gene's germline CDR1 is SGHNT and CDR2 YYREEE (reference sequence). There are 15 residues in the CDR3. V lost 0 bases and J 5 bases, leaving 13 bases between the germline ends. Here the CDR3 reads CASSLGPGALDTQYF. CDR3 coding DNA: TGTGCCAGCAGCTTGGGACCCGGAGCTTTAGATACGCAGTATTTT.

The chain links TRBV5-1 to TRBJ2-7; TRBD1 matches 8 bases. Germline V gene lookup returns CDR1 SGHRS and CDR2 YFSETQ. The CDR3 runs to 19 residues. V gave up 4 bases and J gave up 1 base; unmatched junction bases: 19. The CDR3 DNA reads TGCGCCAGCAGCCCCATTGGTCCCCTAGACAGGGGAAGGTCCTACGAGCAGTACTTC. Its translation: CASSPIGPLDRGRSYEQYF.

V gene TRBV18 combines with J gene TRBJ2-1; tentative D call: TRBD1 (6 bases). The CDR3 length is 17 residues. Trimming left V 0 bases short and J 2 bases short, with 14 bases between. Germline values: CDR1 KGHSH, CDR2 LQKENI. DNA of the CDR3: TGTGCCAGCTCACCACCAGTAGGGTCAGGGGCCTACAATGAGCAGTTCTTC. It yields the protein CASSPPVGSGAYNEQFF. Complete variable domain (other parts from reference TRBV18 and TRBJ2-1): NAGVMQNPRHLVRRRGQEARLRCSPMKGHSHVYWYRQLPEEGLKFMVYLQKENIIDESGMPKERFSAEFPKEGPSILRIQQVVRGDSAAYFCASSPPVGSGAYNEQFFGPGTRLTVL.

The table lists this clone with a count of one. The chain uses TRBV9 and TRBJ2-7, with D possibly being TRBD1 (6 bases). The germline V and J ends were trimmed by 3 bases and 6 bases, with 19 bases remaining between them. This CDR3 region has 15 residues. Germline loops: CDR1 SGDLS, CDR2 YYNGEE. CDR3 coding DNA: TGTGCCAGCAGCGGGGGGCAGGGAAAGGTATCCGAGCAGTACTTC. Amino acids: CASSGGQGKVSEQYF.

This clone has only one observation. The chain carries TRBV6-6 and TRBJ1-2; 8 bases match TRBD1. Germline CDR1 is MNHNY and CDR2 is SVGAGI (reference sequence). With V trimmed by 5 bases and J by 1 base, 9 bases remained unmatched. This CDR3 is built from 16 residues. The CDR3 protein is CASSKSTTGDNYGYTF. The CDR3 nucleotides are TGTGCCAGCAGTAAGAGTACGACAGGGGATAACTATGGCTACACCTTC.

In this sample, this clone turned up once. The CDR3 nucleotides read TGTGCCAGCAGTTTCGGCGGGGGGTACAATGAGCAGTTCTTC. Protein: CASSFGGGYNEQFF. J is TRBJ2-1 and V is TRBV28, with 8 positions matching TRBD2. The V gene's germline CDR1 is MDHEN and CDR2 SYDVKM. The CDR3 runs 14 residues. Trimming removed 3 bases from V and 4 bases from J; junction bases left unmatched: 2.

Of note for this clone: At the DNA level, this CDR3 is encoded by other sequences in the same sample as well. V gene TRBV6-1 combines with J gene TRBJ2-3; no firm D call. This CDR3 spans 11 amino acids. Trimming stripped 4 bases from V and 7 bases from J, with 6 bases between. Per germline, CDR1 MNHNS and CDR2 SASEGT. The chain's CDR3 is CASSVGHTQYF. For the CDR3, the DNA is TGTGCCAGCAGTGTGGGTCATACGCAGTATTTT.

The V and J genes are TRBV7-3 and TRBJ1-6; D unresolved. The germline V gene has CDR1 SGHTA and CDR2 FQGTGA. V shed 7 bases and J shed 0 bases, with 13 bases lying between them. The CDR3 length is 16 residues. CDR3 coding DNA: TGTGCCAGCAACCCCGAGGTCAGCTCCTATAATTCACCCCTCCACTTT. It translates to CASNPEVSSYNSPLHF.

The genes are TRBV2 and TRBJ2-7; 14 positions agree with TRBD2. CDR1 is SNHLY, CDR2 FYNNEI, per germline. Losses at the gene ends were 3 bases for V and 5 bases for J; bases not matched to a gene: 3. This CDR3 is 15 amino acids long. This chain's CDR3 is CASSDPGLAGDEQYF. In DNA form, the CDR3 reads TGTGCCAGCAGTGATCCGGGACTAGCGGGGGACGAGCAGTACTTC.

The chain is built from TRBV11-2 and TRBJ2-3; the match to TRBD2 covers 12 bases. V shed 4 bases, J shed 2 bases, and the junction held 10 bases outside the gene matches. CDR3 length: 18 amino acids. Germline CDR1 reads SGHAT; CDR2 reads FQNNGV. The DNA of the CDR3 is TGTGCCAGCAGCTCCCACCCCACTAGCGGGAGGCCCACAGATACGCAGTATTTT. Amino acids: CASSSHPTSGRPTDTQYF.

The V gene is TRBV27, the J gene TRBJ2-1; 8 nucleotides align to TRBD2. Germline V gene data show CDR1 as MNHEY and CDR2 as SMNVEV (reference sequence). The V and J ends lost 4 bases and 5 bases, in that order; junction bases with no gene match: 7. The CDR3 is made up of 15 amino acids. The CDR3 coding sequence is TGTGCCAGCAGTTCCCGCCAACTAGCGGACAATGAGCAGTTCTTC. It yields the protein CASSSRQLADNEQFF.